The 9 T cell receptor beta chains in this list originate from one sample, sequenced in a study of cytomegalovirus exposure and HLA in healthy donors. PCR used 60 Vbeta primers and 13 Jbeta primers. Sequencing was performed with immunoSEQ multiplex PCR; in TCRdb, only in-frame clones are kept and a portion is missing. Here the sample spans around 150,000 clones, roughly 80% being singletons. The sequenced sample was PBMCs. All receptors derive from a woman aged 25 to 39 in good health and CMV-seropositive.

The table lists this clone with a few counts. V and J are TRBV5-4 and TRBJ2-7; D possibly corresponds to TRBD1 (6 bases). Trimming took 2 bases from V and 4 from J, leaving 16 bases between them. Germline values: CDR1 SGHNT, CDR2 YYREEE (reference sequence). There are 15 residues in the CDR3. The chain's CDR3 is CASSFSEGGWYEQYF. In DNA form, the CDR3 reads TGTGCCAGCAGCTTCTCTGAAGGGGGATGGTACGAGCAGTACTTC.

This chain uses TRBV27 with TRBJ2-7; D might be TRBD2 (6 bases). The germline gives CDR1 MNHEY, CDR2 SMNVEV (reference sequence). Trimming shortened V by 3 bases and J by 3 bases, and 21 bases separated the two germline ends. This CDR3 has 17 amino acids. CDR3 bases: TGTGCCAGCAGTTTCAAACGCGGGACGGATTATAACTACGAGCAGTACTTC. It translates to CASSFKRGTDYNYEQYF.

The V and J genes are TRBV30 and TRBJ2-7, with 7 bases lining up with TRBD1. The CDR3 consists of 17 residues. Per the germline V gene, CDR1 is GTSNPN and CDR2 is SVGIG (reference sequence). Unmatched junction bases numbered 15, after V lost 3 bases and J lost 1 base. The CDR3 region has the DNA TGTGCCTGGAGAAGGACAGGCTTAGGTGGGGGTTCCTACGAGCAGTACTTC. Translating gives CAWRRTGLGGGSYEQYF.

The chain is built from TRBV9 and TRBJ2-6; D not certain. The germline V and J ends were trimmed by 3 bases and 0 bases, with 16 bases remaining between them. This CDR3 is 18 amino acids long. Germline V gives CDR1 SGDLS, CDR2 YYNGEE. CDR3 sequence reads: CASSGALGFVSGANVLTF. In DNA, the CDR3 is TGTGCCAGCAGCGGAGCCTTGGGCTTCGTCTCTGGGGCCAACGTCCTGACTTTC.

The chain couples TRBV7-2 to TRBJ1-3; the D gene is possibly TRBD1 (6 bases). Trimming cost V 6 bases and J 3 bases, with 9 bases left between them. Germline-derived CDR1 and CDR2 are SGHTA and FQGNSA. This CDR3 comprises 13 residues. The CDR3 bases are TGTGCCAGCAGACAGGGAAATGGAAACACCATATATTTT. Translated, it gives CASRQGNGNTIYF.

The rearrangement joins TRBV7-2 to TRBJ2-7; D gene ambiguous. Germline V gene sequence: CDR1 SGHTA, CDR2 FQGNSA. The CDR3 is 12 residues long. Trimming removed 1 base from V and 4 bases from J, with 5 bases in between. In DNA, the CDR3 is TGTGCCAGCAGCTTAGGCGCATACGAGCAGTACTTC. As protein: CASSLGAYEQYF.

The chain recombines TRBV5-1 with TRBJ2-1; TRBD2 aligns across 12 bases. The V segment lost 0 bases and the J segment 7 bases; nucleotides outside the gene matches: 8. CDR3 length: 17 residues. Looked up from germline, CDR1 is SGHRS and CDR2 is YFSETQ. CDR3 region: CASSLGPSGGALNEQFF. CDR3 sequence (DNA): TGCGCCAGCAGCTTGGGGCCTAGCGGGGGGGCATTAAATGAGCAGTTCTTC. Combining the CDR3 with reference TRBV5-1 and TRBJ2-1 gives the whole variable domain KAGVTQTPRYLIKTRGQQVTLSCSPISGHRSVSWYQQTPGQGLQFLFEYFSETQRNKGNFPGRFSGRQFSNSRSEMNVSTLELGDSALYLCASSLGPSGGALNEQFFGPGTRLTVL.

This chain connects TRBV5-4 to TRBJ1-6, with D unresolved. Looked up from germline, CDR1 is SGHNT and CDR2 is YYREEE (reference sequence). V dropped 3 bases and J dropped 8 bases, with 18 bases sitting between them. The CDR3 runs to 16 residues. In nucleotides, the CDR3 is TGTGCCAGCAGCTCGGTTCGTCCCGGGGTTGATTCACCCCTCCACTTT. Its translation: CASSSVRPGVDSPLHF.

The chain has TRBV27 and TRBJ2-2; tentative D call: TRBD1 (6 bases). Germline V gene lookup returns CDR1 MNHEY and CDR2 SMNVEV (reference sequence). The CDR3 has 14 amino acids. Trimming cost V 8 bases and J 7 bases, with 17 bases left between them. CDR3 DNA sequence: TGTGCCAGCCGGTGGGGGCTAGGGGTCGGGGAGCTGTTTTTT. This gives the protein CASRWGLGVGELFF.